Following are 20 T cell receptor beta chains from one sample sequenced in a study of T-cell memory formation after mild COVID-19 (TCRdb year 2021). Library construction relied on 5' RACE. The run used an Illumina NovaSeq 6000. The raw public reads went through TCRdb reprocessing: fastp at Q25, MiXCR clone calling, in-frame beta chains kept. Entries are consolidated by CDR3 protein sequence, retaining the most common genes and DNA. The sample profile shows under 450,000 distinct CDR3 sequences; 20% to 25% of them were found once. The ten largest clones add up to 21% of the sample. The specimen sequenced was PBMCs or a T cell subset sorted from them (not recorded which). These TCRs come from a man aged 18 to 30 who had mild COVID-19 (a few samples of this study predate the infection). The sample titles of this study are shuffled in the database, so cell type and time point are left out; the donor was told from shared clones.

This clonotype was observed many times. The chain combines TRBV7-9 with TRBJ2-7; 8 nucleotides agree with TRBD2. The CDR3 length is 14 residues. Germline values: CDR1 SEHNR, CDR2 FQNEAQ (reference sequence). The trim removed 5 bases at V and 2 bases at J, leaving 5 bases unmatched. Here the CDR3 DNA reads TGTGCCAGCAGCCCGGGGGGGAGGGCCTACGAGCAGTACGTC. Translating gives CASSPGGRAYEQYV.

CDR3 sequence reads: CASSQDPRENYGYTF. For the CDR3, the DNA is TGCGCCAGCAGCCAAGATCCCAGGGAGAACTATGGCTACACCTTC. The chain has TRBV4-1 and TRBJ1-2; possible D gene TRBD1, 5 bases. This CDR3 contains 15 residues. V was trimmed by 0 bases and J by 2 bases, leaving 10 bases between them. CDR1 and CDR2 from the germline V gene are MGHRA and YSYEKL.

This clonotype was seen a handful of times. The DNA for the CDR3 is TGCAGTGCTAGGGATGGGGGATGGGGGGAGACCCAGTACTTC. It translates to CSARDGGWGETQYF. This chain connects TRBV20-1 to TRBJ2-5; D is possibly TRBD1 or TRBD2 (5 bases each). V was trimmed by 3 bases and J by 5 bases, leaving 16 bases between them. The CDR3 is 14 amino acids. The germline V gene has CDR1 DFQATT and CDR2 SNEGSKA (reference sequence).

The CDR3 DNA sequence: TGCGCCAGCAGCCAAGTGCAGGACGACTCCACAGATACGCAGTATTTT. Encoded protein: CASSQVQDDSTDTQYF. The gene calls are TRBV4-3 and TRBJ2-3; D uncertain. Trimming shortened V by 1 base and J by 2 bases, and 13 bases separated the two germline ends. Germline assignment: CDR1 LGHNA and CDR2 YSLEER. The CDR3 has 16 residues.

The chain is built from TRBV20-1 and TRBJ2-1; 9 nucleotides line up with TRBD1. CDR1 and CDR2 from the germline V gene are DFQATT and SNEGSKA (reference sequence). The CDR3 spans 11 residues. Germline trimming cut 3 bases from V and 9 bases from J; bases unmatched to any gene: 0. The CDR3 DNA is TGCAGTGCTAGGACAGGGGGTGAGCAGTTCTTC. This sequence encodes CSARTGGEQFF.

There are a few counts of this clonotype. This sequence joins TRBV20-1 and TRBJ2-3; D uncertain. V was trimmed by 7 bases and J by 0 bases, leaving 11 bases between them. The CDR3 covers 13 residues. CDR1 and CDR2 from the germline V gene are DFQATT and SNEGSKA (reference sequence). CDR3 amino acids: CSGSESSTDTQYF. Here the CDR3 DNA reads TGCAGTGGTTCGGAGTCAAGCACAGATACGCAGTATTTT.

This clonotype has a count of ten or more. The chain uses TRBV7-2 and TRBJ2-5; 7 positions match TRBD2. Germline values: CDR1 SGHTA, CDR2 FQGNSA. V lost 5 bases to trimming and J lost 1 base; unmatched junction nucleotides: 4. The CDR3 sequence is 14 residues long. The CDR3 spells CASSPGLTQETQYF. CDR3 nucleotides: TGTGCCAGCAGCCCGGGACTAACCCAAGAGACCCAGTACTTC.

A few counts support this clonotype. The chain recombines TRBV5-1 with TRBJ2-7, with 9 nucleotides matching TRBD1. The CDR3 is made up of 15 amino acids. CDR1 is SGHRS, CDR2 YFSETQ, per germline. Trimming at V came to 0 bases and at J to 5 bases, leaving 6 bases not matched to a gene. The CDR3 bases are TGCGCCAGCAGCTTGGCCGGGACAGGGTTGGACGAGCAGTACTTC. Amino acid sequence: CASSLAGTGLDEQYF.

The rearrangement uses TRBV7-9 and TRBJ2-7; TRBD1 matches at 8 bases. The V gene's germline CDR1 is SEHNR and CDR2 FQNEAQ (reference sequence). V was clipped by 0 bases and J by 2 bases; unmatched bases: 12. This CDR3 contains 18 residues. The CDR3 DNA is TGTGCCAGCAGCTTAGCGGGGGATAGGACAGGGCGGACCTACGAGCAGTACTTC. Protein sequence: CASSLAGDRTGRTYEQYF.

This clonotype was recorded a few times. The CDR3 DNA sequence: TGTGCCAGCAGCCCAGGGGCAGGCGGGGACTATGGCTACACCTTC. This translates into CASSPGAGGDYGYTF. V usage is TRBV3-1 and J usage is TRBJ1-2; a possible D gene is TRBD1 (6 bases). This CDR3 has 15 amino acids. V was trimmed by 4 bases and J by 3 bases, leaving 15 bases between them. Germline V gene lookup returns CDR1 LGHDT and CDR2 YNNKEL (reference sequence). Based on the CDR3 plus reference TRBV3-1 and TRBJ1-2, the full variable domain is DTAVSQTPKYLVTQMGNDKSIKCEQNLGHDTMYWYKQDSKKFLKIMFSYNNKELIINETVPNRFSPKSPDKAHLNLHINSLELGDSAVYFCASSPGAGGDYGYTFGSGTRLTVV.

This clonotype occurred a few times. The gene calls are TRBV29-1 and TRBJ1-4; a weak D match, TRBD1 (6 bases). CDR1 and CDR2 from the germline V gene are SQVTM and ANQGSEA. The CDR3 covers 15 residues. V was cut by 2 bases and J by 4 bases, with 14 bases left in between. This CDR3 is CSVESRGTSNEKLFF. The CDR3 DNA reads TGCAGCGTTGAAAGCCGCGGGACAAGTAATGAAAAACTGTTTTTT.

The chain links TRBV4-1 to TRBJ1-3; D is unclear. V was pared by 0 bases and J by 4 bases, with 10 bases between. The CDR3 consists of 15 residues. The V gene's germline CDR1 is MGHRA and CDR2 YSYEKL. CDR3: CASSQEWVEGNTIYF. In DNA, the CDR3 is TGCGCCAGCAGCCAAGAGTGGGTAGAAGGAAACACCATATATTTT.

This clonotype was observed a few times. The V and J genes are TRBV4-2 and TRBJ2-7, with D tentatively TRBD2 (6 bases). Trimming removed 3 bases at V and 3 bases at J, with 15 bases between. Germline CDR1 LGHNA, CDR2 YNFKEQ. This CDR3 spans 15 amino acids. CDR3 in amino acids: CASSQGLDGDYEQYF. The CDR3, as DNA: TGTGCCAGCAGCCAGGGACTGGACGGAGACTACGAGCAGTACTTC.

The sample holds a few counts of this clonotype. The gene calls are TRBV4-1 and TRBJ2-7; D perhaps matches TRBD1 (6 bases). CDR3 length equals 15 residues. Germline assignment: CDR1 MGHRA and CDR2 YSYEKL. V was shortened by 3 bases and J by 2 bases, with 14 bases between the two germline ends. The CDR3 DNA follows: TGCGCCAGCAGCCAGGTTAACAGGGAGACCTACGAGCAGTACTTC. It encodes CASSQVNRETYEQYF.

The chain is built from TRBV5-1 and TRBJ1-1, with a possible D match to TRBD1 (5 bases). The germline V gene has CDR1 SGHRS and CDR2 YFSETQ. This CDR3 is built from 14 residues. V was pared by 4 bases and J by 3 bases, with 13 bases between. The CDR3 region has the DNA TGCGCCAGCAGCCTGATGCTGGGGGACACTGAAGCTTTCTTT. Translating it yields CASSLMLGDTEAFF.

Remarks on this clonotype: One base away lies a much larger clone, so this may be a sequencing read error. The V gene is TRBV7-2, the J gene TRBJ2-7; D possibly matches TRBD1 or TRBD2 (6 bases each). This CDR3 is 14 amino acids long. V was shortened by 9 bases and J by 1 base, with 16 bases between the two germline ends. The germline V gene encodes CDR1 SGHTA and CDR2 FQGNSA. The CDR3 region is CARSPGATSYEQYF. The CDR3 DNA is TGTGCCAGAAGCCCGGGGGCCACGTCCTACGAGCAGTACTTC.

The V gene is TRBV29-1, the J gene TRBJ2-1; D possibly corresponds to TRBD1 (6 bases). The V end was cut by 5 bases, the J end by 3 bases, with 14 bases between. Per the germline V gene, CDR1 is SQVTM and CDR2 is ANQGSEA. This CDR3 comprises 14 residues. The CDR3 DNA reads TGCAGCGTTCCCGACAGGACCTTCTACAATGAGCAGTTCTTC. It specifies CSVPDRTFYNEQFF.

This clonotype was counted a few times. J is TRBJ2-5 and V is TRBV5-1; 8 bases fit TRBD1. Germline CDR1 reads SGHRS; CDR2 reads YFSETQ. This CDR3 comprises 14 residues. V lost 4 bases, J lost 1 base, and 3 bases stayed unmatched. The CDR3 DNA is TGCGCCAGCAGCGCCCAGGGGGCCCAAGAGACCCAGTACTTC. This codes for CASSAQGAQETQYF.

This chain uses TRBV11-2 with TRBJ2-1; 12 bases fit TRBD1. Germline CDR1 SGHAT, CDR2 FQNNGV. With 5 bases clipped from V and 9 bases from J, the junction kept 5 bases outside the gene matches. This CDR3 contains 14 residues. CDR3 DNA sequence: TGTGCCAGCAGCCCGGGACAGGGGGCGATTGAGCAGTTCTTC. This encodes CASSPGQGAIEQFF.

The sample holds a few counts of this clonotype. V usage is TRBV18 and J usage is TRBJ1-1; no clear D gene. CDR1 is KGHSH and CDR2 is LQKENI in the germline V gene. The CDR3 length is 15 residues. V was trimmed by 3 bases and J by 3 bases, leaving 14 bases between them. The CDR3 DNA reads as TGTGCCAGCTCACCGCGAGTAGGGAAGGACACTGAAGCTTTCTTT. This encodes CASSPRVGKDTEAFF.